A selection of T cell receptor beta chains follows, all from one sample in a study of blood T cells in healthy people across ages. TCRdb redid the calling of the 5' RACE reads with MiXCR, one entry per CDR3 protein. The data contain some 760,000 distinct CDR3 sequences, 20% to 25% of them singletons. The same sample was also used in a study of T cells of mothers and their children.

The sequenced material came from blood. The receptors here all came from a boy younger than 18 in good health. The conserved cysteine and the conserved F or W are not part of the CDR3 here. The order of the fields is CDR3 protein, V gene, J gene, clone size. Expanded clones are given a class, and other clones once, few, many or no size at all.

CDR3: ASSQDESYGYT
V: TRBV4-2
J: TRBJ1-2
size: NA

CDR3: ASSPGPRDTEAF
V: TRBV9
J: TRBJ1-1
size: NA

CDR3: SAQTSGVQETQY
V: TRBV29-1
J: TRBJ2-5
size: few

CDR3: ASSQDRSGGLYEQY
V: TRBV4-3
J: TRBJ2-7
size: NA

CDR3: ASSLGGESSTDTQY
V: TRBV7-2
J: TRBJ2-3
size: few

CDR3: ASSVGGDTQY
V: TRBV11-2
J: TRBJ2-3
size: NA

CDR3: ASSLGRTLIQETQY
V: TRBV27
J: TRBJ2-5
size: few

CDR3: ASGFWGGNEQF
V: TRBV12-5
J: NA
size: NA

CDR3: SASRISGGGNEQF
V: TRBV20-1
J: NA
size: few

CDR3: ASSYEVLLEQY
V: TRBV6-2/TRBV6-3
J: TRBJ2-5
size: few

CDR3: SVDGGGLGPQETQY
V: TRBV29-1
J: TRBJ2-5
size: few

CDR3: ASSATGDPDTQY
V: TRBV5-6
J: TRBJ2-3
size: NA

CDR3: ASSLAGQEAETQY
V: TRBV5-1
J: TRBJ2-5
size: NA

CDR3: ASSVEGTVGYEQY
V: TRBV9
J: TRBJ2-7
size: few

CDR3: ASSLRGVSSSSYNEQF
V: TRBV7-8
J: TRBJ2-1
size: few

CDR3: ASSYSISDLSSYNEQF
V: TRBV6-2/TRBV6-3
J: TRBJ2-1
size: NA

CDR3: ASSLARRAGSSYEQY
V: TRBV5-1
J: TRBJ2-7
size: few

CDR3: ASSLVPGAAETQY
V: TRBV7-9
J: TRBJ2-5
size: few

CDR3: ASLFGSAYNEQF
V: TRBV7-9
J: NA
size: few

CDR3: ASSLTPAREQY
V: TRBV11-2
J: TRBJ2-7
size: few

CDR3: ASSRGREWPQH
V: TRBV12-3/TRBV12-4
J: TRBJ1-5
size: NA

CDR3: ASSGEGLTREQY
V: TRBV7-8
J: TRBJ2-7
size: few

CDR3: ASSVASGELF
V: TRBV9
J: TRBJ2-2
size: NA

CDR3: ASSLFASSTDTQY
V: TRBV27
J: TRBJ2-3
size: NA

CDR3: ASSHQGVGEKLF
V: TRBV7-8
J: TRBJ1-4
size: NA

CDR3: ASSLMRVSKRTQY
V: TRBV7-9
J: TRBJ2-1
size: NA

CDR3: ASSPRWIREANTIY
V: TRBV7-9
J: TRBJ1-3
size: NA

CDR3: ASSLVGGSSTDTQY
V: TRBV27
J: TRBJ2-3
size: NA

CDR3: AISDWMDGDTGELF
V: TRBV10-3
J: TRBJ2-2
size: NA

CDR3: ASGQGAINEQF
V: TRBV9
J: NA
size: few

CDR3: SGERLSSYNEQF
V: TRBV29-1
J: TRBJ2-1
size: NA

CDR3: ASNLAWGGRGYT
V: TRBV2
J: TRBJ1-2
size: NA

CDR3: ASSQVGGRTANEQF
V: TRBV3-1
J: NA
size: few

CDR3: ASGLGTAHNEKLF
V: TRBV12-5
J: TRBJ1-4
size: few

CDR3: ASSPPGTRPQH
V: TRBV27
J: TRBJ1-5
size: NA

CDR3: ASSLGLDDLYEQY
V: TRBV7-9
J: TRBJ2-7
size: few

CDR3: ASRDRSYEQY
V: TRBV2
J: TRBJ2-7
size: NA

CDR3: ASSYLGQGWDGYT
V: TRBV6-6
J: TRBJ1-2
size: NA

CDR3: ASRGGQGATGELF
V: TRBV7-8
J: TRBJ2-2
size: NA

CDR3: ASSLWAATNEKLF
V: TRBV27
J: TRBJ1-4
size: NA

CDR3: ASSPQPGYDEQF
V: TRBV7-2
J: NA
size: NA

CDR3: ASSPGQLDTYNEQF
V: TRBV18
J: TRBJ2-1
size: NA

CDR3: ASSVGVSTDTQY
V: TRBV9
J: TRBJ2-3
size: few

CDR3: ASSVNRDHGQY
V: TRBV6-1
J: TRBJ2-7
size: NA

CDR3: ASSQVEGHYNEQF
V: TRBV4-1
J: TRBJ2-1
size: NA

CDR3: SARDFRGRETQY
V: TRBV20-1
J: TRBJ2-5
size: few

CDR3: ASSPWEDRNEQF
V: TRBV7-3
J: TRBJ2-1
size: NA

CDR3: ASSLGALWGQLEQY
V: TRBV13
J: NA
size: once

CDR3: ASLEDREPYGYT
V: TRBV4-1
J: TRBJ1-2
size: NA